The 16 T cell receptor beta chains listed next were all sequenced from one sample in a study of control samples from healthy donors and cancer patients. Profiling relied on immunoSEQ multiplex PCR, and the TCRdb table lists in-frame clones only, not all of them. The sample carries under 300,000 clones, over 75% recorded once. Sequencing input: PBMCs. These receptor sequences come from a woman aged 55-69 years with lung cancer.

CDR3 in DNA: TGTGCCAGCAGTCCGGGACTAGCGGACGGGGAGACCCAGTACTTC. Translated: CASSPGLADGETQYF. This sequence joins TRBV2 and TRBJ2-5; 11 nucleotides align to TRBD2. The J segment lost 5 bases and the V segment lost 5 bases, leaving 7 bases of the junction unmatched. The germline V gene encodes CDR1 SNHLY and CDR2 FYNNEI. This CDR3 spans 15 amino acids.

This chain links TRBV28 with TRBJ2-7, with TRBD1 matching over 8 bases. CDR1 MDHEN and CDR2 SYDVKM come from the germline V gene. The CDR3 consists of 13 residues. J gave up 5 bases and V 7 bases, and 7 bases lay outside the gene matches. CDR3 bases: TGTGCCAGCAAACGCCAGGGGGCTCACGAGCAGTACTTC. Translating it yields CASKRQGAHEQYF.

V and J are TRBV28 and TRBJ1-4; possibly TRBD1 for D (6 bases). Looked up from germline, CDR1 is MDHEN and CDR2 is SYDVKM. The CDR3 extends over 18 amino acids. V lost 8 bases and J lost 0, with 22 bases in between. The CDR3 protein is CASLSRDNTFATNEKLFF. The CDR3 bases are TGTGCCAGCCTGTCCCGGGACAACACATTTGCAACTAATGAAAAACTGTTTTTT.

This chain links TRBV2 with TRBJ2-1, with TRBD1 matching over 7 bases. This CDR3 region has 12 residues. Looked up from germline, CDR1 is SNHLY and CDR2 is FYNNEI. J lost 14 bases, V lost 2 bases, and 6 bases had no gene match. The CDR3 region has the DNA TGTGCCAGCAGTGAACCAGGGGGATGGGAGTTCTTC. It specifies CASSEPGGWEFF.

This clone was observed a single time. The CDR3: CASSGGQVSNQPQHF. In nucleotides, the CDR3 is TGTGCCAGCAGTGGGGGACAGGTCAGCAATCAGCCCCAGCATTTT. The gene calls are TRBV2 and TRBJ1-5; TRBD1 aligns across 8 bases. V was pared by 4 bases and J by 1 base, with 3 bases of the junction left unmatched. This CDR3 has 15 residues. The germline CDR1 and CDR2 sequences are SNHLY and FYNNEI.

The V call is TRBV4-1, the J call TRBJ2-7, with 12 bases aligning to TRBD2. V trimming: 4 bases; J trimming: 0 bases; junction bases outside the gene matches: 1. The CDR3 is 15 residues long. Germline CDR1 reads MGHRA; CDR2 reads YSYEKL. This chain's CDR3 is CASSLTSGSSYEQYF. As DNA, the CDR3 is TGCGCCAGCAGCCTGACTAGCGGGAGCTCCTACGAGCAGTACTTC.

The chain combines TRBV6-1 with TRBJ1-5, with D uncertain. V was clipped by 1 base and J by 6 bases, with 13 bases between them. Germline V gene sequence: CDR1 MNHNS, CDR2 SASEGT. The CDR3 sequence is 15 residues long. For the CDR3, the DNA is TGTGCCAGCAGTGAAGAAGGTGGCCTCGGTCAGCCCCAGCATTTT. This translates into CASSEEGGLGQPQHF.

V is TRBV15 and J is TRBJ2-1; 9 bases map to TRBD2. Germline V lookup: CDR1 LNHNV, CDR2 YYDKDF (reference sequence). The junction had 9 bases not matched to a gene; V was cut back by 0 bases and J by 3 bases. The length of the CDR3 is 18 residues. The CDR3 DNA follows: TGTGCCACCAGCAGAGAGAGGGCGGGGGGGAGCTTCTACAATGAGCAGTTCTTC. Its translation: CATSRERAGGSFYNEQFF.

The CDR3, as DNA: TGTGCCAGCAGCCAATACAGGAACTATGGCTACACCTTC. This translates into CASSQYRNYGYTF. The rearrangement joins TRBV7-8 to TRBJ1-2; D is perhaps TRBD1 (5 bases). V was pared by 5 bases and J by 2 bases, with 9 bases between. Per germline, CDR1 SGHVS and CDR2 FQNEAQ. This CDR3 is built from 13 residues.

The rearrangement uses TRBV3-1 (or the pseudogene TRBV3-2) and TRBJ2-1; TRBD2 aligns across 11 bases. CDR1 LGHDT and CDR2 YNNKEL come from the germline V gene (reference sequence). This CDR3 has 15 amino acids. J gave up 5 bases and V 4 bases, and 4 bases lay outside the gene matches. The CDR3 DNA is TGTGCCAGCAGCCTCCTAGCGGGGGGACACAATGAGCAGTTCTTC. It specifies CASSLLAGGHNEQFF.

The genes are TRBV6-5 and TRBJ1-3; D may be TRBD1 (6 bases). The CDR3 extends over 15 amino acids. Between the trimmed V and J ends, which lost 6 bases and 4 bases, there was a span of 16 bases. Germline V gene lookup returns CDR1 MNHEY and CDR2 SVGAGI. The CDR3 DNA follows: TGTGCCAGCAGCGAGTCCGGGACAAGAGGAAACACCATATATTTT. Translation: CASSESGTRGNTIYF.

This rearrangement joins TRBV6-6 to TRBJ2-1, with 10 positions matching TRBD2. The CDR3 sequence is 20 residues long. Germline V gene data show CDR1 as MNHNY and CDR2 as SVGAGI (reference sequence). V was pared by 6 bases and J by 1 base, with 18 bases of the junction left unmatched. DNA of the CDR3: TGTGCCAGCAGCCAAAATATACCTAGCGGGAGAGAGGGATCCTACAATGAGCAGTTCTTC. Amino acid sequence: CASSQNIPSGREGSYNEQFF.

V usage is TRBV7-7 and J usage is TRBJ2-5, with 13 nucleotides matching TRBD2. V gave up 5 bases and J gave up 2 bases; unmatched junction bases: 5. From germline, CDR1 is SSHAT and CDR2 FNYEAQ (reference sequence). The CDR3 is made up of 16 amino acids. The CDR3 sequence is CASSPGLAGFQETQYF. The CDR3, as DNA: TGTGCCAGCAGCCCGGGACTAGCGGGGTTTCAAGAGACCCAGTACTTC. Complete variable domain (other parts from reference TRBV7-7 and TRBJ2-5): GAGVSQSPRYKVTKRGQDVTLRCDPISSHATLYWYQQALGQGPEFLTYFNYEAQPDKSGLPSDRFSAERPEGSISTLTIQRTEQRDSAMYRCASSPGLAGFQETQYFGPGTRLLVL.

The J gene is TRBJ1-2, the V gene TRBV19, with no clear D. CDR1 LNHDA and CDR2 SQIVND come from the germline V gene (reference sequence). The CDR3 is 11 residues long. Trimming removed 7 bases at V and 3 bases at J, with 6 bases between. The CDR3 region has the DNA TGTGCCAGTAAGTCGGACTATGGCTACACCTTC. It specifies CASKSDYGYTF.

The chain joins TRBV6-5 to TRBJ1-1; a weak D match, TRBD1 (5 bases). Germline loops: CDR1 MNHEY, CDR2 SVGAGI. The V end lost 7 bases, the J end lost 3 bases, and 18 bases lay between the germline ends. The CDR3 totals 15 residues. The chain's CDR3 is CASTRGASIHTEAFF. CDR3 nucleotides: TGTGCCAGCACTAGAGGGGCTTCCATTCACACTGAAGCTTTCTTT.

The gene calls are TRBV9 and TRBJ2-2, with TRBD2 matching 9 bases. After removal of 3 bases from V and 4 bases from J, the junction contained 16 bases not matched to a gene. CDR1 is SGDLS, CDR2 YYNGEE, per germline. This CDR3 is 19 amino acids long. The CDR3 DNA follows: TGTGCCAGCAGCGAGGGCGCAGCGGGGGGCCCGTGGGGCACCGGGGAGCTGTTTTTT. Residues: CASSEGAAGGPWGTGELFF.